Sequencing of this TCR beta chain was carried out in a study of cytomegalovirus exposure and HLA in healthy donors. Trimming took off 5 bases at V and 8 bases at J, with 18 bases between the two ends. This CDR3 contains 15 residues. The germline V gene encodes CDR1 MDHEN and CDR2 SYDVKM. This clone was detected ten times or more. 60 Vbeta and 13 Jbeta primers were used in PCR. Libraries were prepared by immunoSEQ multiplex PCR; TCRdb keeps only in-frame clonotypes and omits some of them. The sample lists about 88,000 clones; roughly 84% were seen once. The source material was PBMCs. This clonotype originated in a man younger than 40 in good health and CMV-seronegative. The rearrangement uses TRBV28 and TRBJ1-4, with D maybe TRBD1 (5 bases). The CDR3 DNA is TGTGCCAGCAGTGCTGGGGCGGGGTTCGGGGAAAAACTGTTTTTT. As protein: CASSAGAGFGEKLFF.